The entry that follows covers one T cell receptor beta chain sequence. Antigen: not known. Profiled with immunoSEQ multiplex PCR; TCRdb holds only in-frame clones, not every one. The sample yields 30,000 or so clones, 90% seen once. The sample belongs to a study of multiple sclerosis patients with progressive multifocal leukoencephalopathy. General observations from the study: Clones expanded at PML were already present before and during natalizumab.

After removal of 7 bases from V and 8 bases from J, the junction contained 6 bases not matched to a gene. The length of the CDR3 is 12 residues. From germline, CDR1 is MNHNY and CDR2 SVGAGI (reference sequence). The time point here: less than 15 months of natalizumab therapy. The sequence was collected from a human donor with multiple sclerosis. The chain links TRBV6-6 to TRBJ1-2, with 8 bases fitting TRBD1. The sequenced sample was PBMCs, obtained from a patient treated with natalizumab. The CDR3: CASTSTGEGYTF. In nucleotides, the CDR3 is TGTGCCAGCACCTCGACAGGGGAGGGCTACACCTTC.